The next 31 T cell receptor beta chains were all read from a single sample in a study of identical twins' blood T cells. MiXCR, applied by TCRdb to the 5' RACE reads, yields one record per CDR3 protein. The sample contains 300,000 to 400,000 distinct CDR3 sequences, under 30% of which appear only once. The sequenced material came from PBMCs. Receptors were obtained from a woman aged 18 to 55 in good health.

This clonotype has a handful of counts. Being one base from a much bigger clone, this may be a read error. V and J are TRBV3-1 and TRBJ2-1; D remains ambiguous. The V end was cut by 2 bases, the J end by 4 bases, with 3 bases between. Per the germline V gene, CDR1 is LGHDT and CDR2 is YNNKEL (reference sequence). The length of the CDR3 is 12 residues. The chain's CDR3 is CASSQKYNEQFF. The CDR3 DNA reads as TGTGCCAGCAGCCAAAAGTACAATGAGCAGTTCTTC.

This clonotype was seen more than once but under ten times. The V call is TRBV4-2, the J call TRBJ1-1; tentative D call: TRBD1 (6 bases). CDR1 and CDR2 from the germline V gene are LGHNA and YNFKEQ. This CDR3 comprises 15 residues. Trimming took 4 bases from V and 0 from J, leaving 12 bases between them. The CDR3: CASSPRDIMNTEAFF. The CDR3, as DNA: TGTGCCAGCAGCCCAAGGGACATCATGAACACTGAAGCTTTCTTT.

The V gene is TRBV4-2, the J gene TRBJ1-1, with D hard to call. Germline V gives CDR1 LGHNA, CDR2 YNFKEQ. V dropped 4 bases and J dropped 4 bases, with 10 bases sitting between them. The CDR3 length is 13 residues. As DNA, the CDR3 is TGTGCCAGCAGCCCCCGAGGGAGCACTGAAGCTTTCTTT. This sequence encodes CASSPRGSTEAFF.

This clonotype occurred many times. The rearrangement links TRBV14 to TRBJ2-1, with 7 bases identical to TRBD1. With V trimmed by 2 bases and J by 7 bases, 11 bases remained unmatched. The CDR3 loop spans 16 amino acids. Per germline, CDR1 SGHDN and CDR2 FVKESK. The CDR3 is CASSQRNRGWLNEQFF. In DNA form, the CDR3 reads TGTGCCAGCAGCCAAAGGAACAGGGGATGGTTAAATGAGCAGTTCTTC.

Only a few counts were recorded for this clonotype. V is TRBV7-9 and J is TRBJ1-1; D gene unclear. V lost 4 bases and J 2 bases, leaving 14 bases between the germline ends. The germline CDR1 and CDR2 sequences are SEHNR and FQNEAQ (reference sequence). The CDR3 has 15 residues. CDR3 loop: CASSSLGSGNTEAFF. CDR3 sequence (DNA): TGTGCCAGCAGCTCCCTGGGCTCGGGAAACACTGAAGCTTTCTTT.

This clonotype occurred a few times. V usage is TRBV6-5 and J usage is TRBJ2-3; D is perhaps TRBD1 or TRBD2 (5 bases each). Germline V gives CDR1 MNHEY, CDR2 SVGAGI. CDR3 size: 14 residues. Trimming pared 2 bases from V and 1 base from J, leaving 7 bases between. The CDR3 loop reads CASSYTGRTDTQYF. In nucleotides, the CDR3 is TGTGCCAGCAGTTACACGGGACGCACAGATACGCAGTATTTT.

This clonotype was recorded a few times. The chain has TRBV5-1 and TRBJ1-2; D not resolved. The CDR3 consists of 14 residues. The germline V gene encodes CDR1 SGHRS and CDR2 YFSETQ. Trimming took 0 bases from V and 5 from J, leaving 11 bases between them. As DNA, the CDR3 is TGCGCCAGCAGCTTGGGCCGGGGTTTGTATGGCTACACCTTC. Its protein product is CASSLGRGLYGYTF.

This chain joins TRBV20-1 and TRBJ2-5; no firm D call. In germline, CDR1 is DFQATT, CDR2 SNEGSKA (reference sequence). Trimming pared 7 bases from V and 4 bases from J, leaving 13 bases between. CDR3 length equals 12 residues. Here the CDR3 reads CSVSGWGETQYF. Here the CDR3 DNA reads TGCAGTGTATCCGGATGGGGAGAGACCCAGTACTTC.

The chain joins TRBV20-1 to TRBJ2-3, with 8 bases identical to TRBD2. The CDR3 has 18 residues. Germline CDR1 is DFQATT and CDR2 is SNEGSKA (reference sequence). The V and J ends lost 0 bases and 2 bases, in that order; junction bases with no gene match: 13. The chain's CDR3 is CSARDRIGSGGYTDTQYF. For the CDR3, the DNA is TGCAGTGCTAGAGATCGCATCGGGAGCGGGGGATACACAGATACGCAGTATTTT.

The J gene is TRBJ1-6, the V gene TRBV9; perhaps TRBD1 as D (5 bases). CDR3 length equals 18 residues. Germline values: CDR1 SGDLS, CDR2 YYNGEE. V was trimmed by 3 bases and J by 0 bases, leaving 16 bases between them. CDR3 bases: TGTGCCAGCAGCGAGGGCCAGGGCATGAGCTCCTATAATTCACCCCTCCACTTT. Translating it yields CASSEGQGMSSYNSPLHF.

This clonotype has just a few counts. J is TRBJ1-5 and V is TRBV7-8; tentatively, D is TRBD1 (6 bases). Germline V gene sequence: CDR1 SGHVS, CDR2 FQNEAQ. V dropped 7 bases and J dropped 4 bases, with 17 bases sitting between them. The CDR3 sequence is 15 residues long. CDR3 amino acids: CASNPSQGRNQPQHF. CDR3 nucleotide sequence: TGTGCCAGCAACCCCTCGCAGGGGAGGAATCAGCCCCAGCATTTT.

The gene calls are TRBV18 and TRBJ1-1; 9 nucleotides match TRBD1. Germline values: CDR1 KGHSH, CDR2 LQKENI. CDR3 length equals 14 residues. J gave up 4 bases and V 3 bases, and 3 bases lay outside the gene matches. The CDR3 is CASSPRDRVTEAFF. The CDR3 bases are TGTGCCAGCTCACCCCGGGACAGGGTCACTGAAGCTTTCTTT.

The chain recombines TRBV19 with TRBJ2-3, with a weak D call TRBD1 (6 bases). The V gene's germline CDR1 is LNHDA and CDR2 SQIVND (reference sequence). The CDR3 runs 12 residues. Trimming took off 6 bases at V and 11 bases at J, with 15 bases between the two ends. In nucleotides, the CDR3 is TGTGCCAGTAGCCCACAGGGAAACGGGCAGTATTTT. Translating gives CASSPQGNGQYF. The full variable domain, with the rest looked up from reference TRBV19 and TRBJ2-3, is DGGITQSPKYLFRKEGQNVTLSCEQNLNHDAMYWYRQDPGQGLRLIYYSQIVNDFQKGDIAEGYSVSREKKESFPLTVTSAQKNPTAFYLCASSPQGNGQYFGPGTRLTVL.

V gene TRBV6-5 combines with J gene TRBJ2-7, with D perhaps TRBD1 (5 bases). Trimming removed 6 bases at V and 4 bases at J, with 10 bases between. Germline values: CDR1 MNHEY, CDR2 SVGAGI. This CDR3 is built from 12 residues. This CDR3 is CASSHDRYEQYF. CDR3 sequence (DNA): TGTGCCAGCAGCCACGACAGATACGAGCAGTACTTC.

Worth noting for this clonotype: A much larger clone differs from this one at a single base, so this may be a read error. CDR3 loop: CATYARTGNEKLFF. CDR3 bases: TGTGCCACTTACGCAAGGACGGGGAATGAAAAACTGTTTTTT. The gene calls are TRBV19 and TRBJ1-4; D remains ambiguous. Germline loops: CDR1 LNHDA, CDR2 SQIVND (reference sequence). CDR3 length equals 14 residues. The V end lost 10 bases, the J end lost 5 bases, and 17 bases lay between the germline ends.

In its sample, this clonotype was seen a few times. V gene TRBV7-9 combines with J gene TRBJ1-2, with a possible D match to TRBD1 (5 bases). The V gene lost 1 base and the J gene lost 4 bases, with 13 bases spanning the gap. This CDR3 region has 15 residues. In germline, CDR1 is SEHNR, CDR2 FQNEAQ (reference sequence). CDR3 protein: CASSLVGDSGYGYTF. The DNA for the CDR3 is TGTGCCAGCAGCTTAGTGGGGGATTCGGGCTATGGCTACACCTTC. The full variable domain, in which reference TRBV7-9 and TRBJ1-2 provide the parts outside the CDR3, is DTGVSQNPRHKITKRGQNVTFRCDPISEHNRLYWYRQTLGQGPEFLTYFQNEAQLEKSRLLSDRFSAERPKGSFSTLEIQRTEQGDSAMYLCASSLVGDSGYGYTFGSGTRLTVV.

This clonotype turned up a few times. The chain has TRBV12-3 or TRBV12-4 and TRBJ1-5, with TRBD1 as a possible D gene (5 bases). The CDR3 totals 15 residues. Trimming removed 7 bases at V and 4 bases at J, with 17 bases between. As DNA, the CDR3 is TGTGCCAGCACCCTGGGGCTCTTAGCAAATCAGCCCCAGCATTTT. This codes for CASTLGLLANQPQHF.

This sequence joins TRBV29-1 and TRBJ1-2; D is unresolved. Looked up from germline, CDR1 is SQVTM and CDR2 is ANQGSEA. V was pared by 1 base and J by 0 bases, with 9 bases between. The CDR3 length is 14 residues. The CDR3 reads CSVEGLSANYGYTF. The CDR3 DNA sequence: TGCAGCGTTGAAGGCCTATCCGCTAACTATGGCTACACCTTC.

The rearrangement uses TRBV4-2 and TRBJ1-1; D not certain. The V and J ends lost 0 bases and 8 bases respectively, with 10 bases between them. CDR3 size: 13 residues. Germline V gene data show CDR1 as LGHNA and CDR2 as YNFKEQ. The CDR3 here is CASSQDLGREAFF. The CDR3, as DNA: TGTGCCAGCAGCCAAGATCTTGGCAGAGAAGCTTTCTTT.

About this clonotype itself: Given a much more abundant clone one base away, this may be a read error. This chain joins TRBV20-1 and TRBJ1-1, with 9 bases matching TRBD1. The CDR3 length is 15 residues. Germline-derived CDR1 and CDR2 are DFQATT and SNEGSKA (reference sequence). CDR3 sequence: CSASASNRGHTEVFF. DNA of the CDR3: TGCAGTGCTAGCGCAAGCAACAGGGGGCACACTGAAGTTTTCTTT.

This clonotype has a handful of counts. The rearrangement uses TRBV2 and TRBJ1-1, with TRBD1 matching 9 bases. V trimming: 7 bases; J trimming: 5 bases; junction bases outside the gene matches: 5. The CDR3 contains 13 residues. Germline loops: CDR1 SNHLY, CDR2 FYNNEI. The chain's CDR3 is CASTRDRDTEAFF. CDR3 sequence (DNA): TGTGCCAGCACACGGGACAGGGATACTGAAGCTTTCTTT.

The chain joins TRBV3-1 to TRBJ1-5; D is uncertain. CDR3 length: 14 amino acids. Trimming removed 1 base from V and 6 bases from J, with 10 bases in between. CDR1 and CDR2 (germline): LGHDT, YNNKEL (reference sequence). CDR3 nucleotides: TGTGCCAGCAGCCAAGGATGGTTAGCTCAGCCCCAGCATTTT. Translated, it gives CASSQGWLAQPQHF.

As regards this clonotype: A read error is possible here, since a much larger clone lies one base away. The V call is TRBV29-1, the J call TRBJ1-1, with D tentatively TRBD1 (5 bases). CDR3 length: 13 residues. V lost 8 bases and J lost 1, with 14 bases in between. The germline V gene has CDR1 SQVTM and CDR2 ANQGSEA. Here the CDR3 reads CSTDRSENTEAFF. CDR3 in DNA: TGCAGCACCGACAGATCCGAGAACACTGAAGCTTTCTTT.

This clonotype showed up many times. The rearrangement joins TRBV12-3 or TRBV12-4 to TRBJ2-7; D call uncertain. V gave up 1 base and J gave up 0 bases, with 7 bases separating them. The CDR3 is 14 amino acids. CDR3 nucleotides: TGTGCCAGCAGTTTAGGTCCCAGCTCCTACGAGCAGTACTTC. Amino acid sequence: CASSLGPSSYEQYF.

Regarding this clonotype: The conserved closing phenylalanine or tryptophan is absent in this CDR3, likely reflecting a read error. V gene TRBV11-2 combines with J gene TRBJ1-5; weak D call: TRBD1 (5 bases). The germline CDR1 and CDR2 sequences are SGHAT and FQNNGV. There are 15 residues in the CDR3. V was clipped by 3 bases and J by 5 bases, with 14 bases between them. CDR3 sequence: CASSLRPGDDQPQHL. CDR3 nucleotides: TGTGCCAGCAGCTTGAGGCCCGGGGACGATCAGCCCCAGCATCTT.

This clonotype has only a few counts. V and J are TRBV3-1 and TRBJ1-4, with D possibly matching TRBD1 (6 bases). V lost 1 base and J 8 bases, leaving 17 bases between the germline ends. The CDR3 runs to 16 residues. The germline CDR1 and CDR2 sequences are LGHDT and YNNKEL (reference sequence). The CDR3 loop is CASSQGVGGQKEKLFF. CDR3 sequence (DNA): TGTGCCAGCAGCCAAGGTGTAGGGGGACAAAAAGAAAAACTGTTTTTT.

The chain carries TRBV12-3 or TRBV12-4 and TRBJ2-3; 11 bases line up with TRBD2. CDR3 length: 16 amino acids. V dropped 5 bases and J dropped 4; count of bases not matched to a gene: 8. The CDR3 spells CASSIHLAGGPDTQYF. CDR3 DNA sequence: TGTGCCAGCAGTATCCATCTAGCGGGAGGCCCAGATACGCAGTATTTT.

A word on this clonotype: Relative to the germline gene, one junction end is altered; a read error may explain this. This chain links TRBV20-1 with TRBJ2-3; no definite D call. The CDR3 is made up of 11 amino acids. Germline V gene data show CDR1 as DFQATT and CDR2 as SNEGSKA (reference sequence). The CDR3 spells CSARTTDTQDF. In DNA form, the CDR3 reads TGCAGTGCTAGAACAACAGATACGCAGGATTTT.

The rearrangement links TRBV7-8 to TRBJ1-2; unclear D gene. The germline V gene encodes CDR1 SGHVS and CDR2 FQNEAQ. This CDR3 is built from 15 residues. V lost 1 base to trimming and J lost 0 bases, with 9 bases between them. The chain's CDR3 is CASSLGSTPNYGYTF. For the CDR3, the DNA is TGTGCCAGCAGCTTAGGCTCCACCCCTAACTATGGCTACACCTTC.

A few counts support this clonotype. DNA for the CDR3: TGTGCCACCTTGGGTGGGGGCACAGATACGCAGTATTTT. Encoded protein: CATLGGGTDTQYF. The chain uses TRBV27 and TRBJ2-3; D gene uncertain. Looked up from germline, CDR1 is MNHEY and CDR2 is SMNVEV (reference sequence). This CDR3 comprises 13 residues. The V end lost 10 bases, the J end lost 1 base, and 12 bases lay between the germline ends.

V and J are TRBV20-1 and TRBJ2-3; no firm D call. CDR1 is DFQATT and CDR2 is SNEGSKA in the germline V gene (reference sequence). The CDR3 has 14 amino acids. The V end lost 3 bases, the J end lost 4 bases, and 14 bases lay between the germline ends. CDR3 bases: TGCAGTGCTAGTCTTCTCTCCCGACCAGATACGCAGTATTTT. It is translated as CSASLLSRPDTQYF.